Listed below are T cell receptor beta chains from one sample, sequenced in a study of T cell changes during pregnancy in multiple sclerosis. The table came from immunoSEQ multiplex PCR; TCRdb's copy has only in-frame clones and leaves some out. The table lists around 53,000 clones, roughly 90% of them singletons. Source: CD4+ T cells from peripheral blood mononuclear cells, taken after pregnancy. The receptor set was obtained from a female donor with multiple sclerosis, enrolled in a pregnancy study. Both conserved end residues are part of each CDR3. The D gene is left open where the match is weak. Clone size, where shown, is once, few, many, or a class for clones that have expanded.

v_call: TRBV18; d_call: TRBD2; j_call: TRBJ2-1; clone_size: NA; cdr3_nt: TGTGCCAGCTCACCACCGGGACTAGCGGGGGCCTACAATGAGCAGTTCTTC; cdr3_aa: CASSPPGLAGAYNEQFF
v_call: TRBV19; d_call: NA; j_call: TRBJ1-1; clone_size: NA; cdr3_nt: TGTGCCAGTAGTATCCGGAACACTGAAGCTTTCTTT; cdr3_aa: CASSIRNTEAFF
v_call: TRBV6-5; d_call: TRBD1; j_call: TRBJ2-7; clone_size: once; cdr3_nt: TGTGCCAGCGGGGACAGGGTTTTGACCGAGCAGTACTTC; cdr3_aa: CASGDRVLTEQYF
v_call: TRBV6-6; d_call: NA; j_call: TRBJ1-2; clone_size: NA; cdr3_nt: TGTGCCAGCAGTGGGGAAACAGGGACCCGGGGCTACACCTTC; cdr3_aa: CASSGETGTRGYTF
v_call: TRBV12-5; d_call: TRBD2; j_call: TRBJ2-3; clone_size: NA; cdr3_nt: TGTGCTAGTGGAAGACTAGCGTCTAGCACAGATACGCAGTATTTT; cdr3_aa: CASGRLASSTDTQYF
v_call: TRBV9; d_call: NA; j_call: TRBJ2-2; clone_size: NA; cdr3_nt: TGTGCCAGCAGCGAAAGAGGTCGGGGAACCGTAAACACCGGGGAGCTGTTTTTT; cdr3_aa: CASSERGRGTVNTGELFF
v_call: TRBV5-4; d_call: NA; j_call: TRBJ2-5; clone_size: NA; cdr3_nt: TGTGCCAGCAGCTTGAACTCTCGGGTGGAGACCCAGTACTTC; cdr3_aa: CASSLNSRVETQYF
v_call: TRBV19; d_call: TRBD1; j_call: TRBJ2-7; clone_size: once; cdr3_nt: TGTGCCAGTAGCCTGGGACAGGGGGCGGTATACGAGCAGTACTTC; cdr3_aa: CASSLGQGAVYEQYF
v_call: TRBV11-3; d_call: TRBD1; j_call: TRBJ1-1; clone_size: NA; cdr3_nt: TGTGCCAGCGGATCTAGCGGACAGGGGAACACTGAAGCTTTCTTT; cdr3_aa: CASGSSGQGNTEAFF
v_call: TRBV4-3; d_call: NA; j_call: TRBJ1-2; clone_size: NA; cdr3_nt: TGCGCCAGCAGCGTTAGGCAGGGATATGGCTACACCTTC; cdr3_aa: CASSVRQGYGYTF